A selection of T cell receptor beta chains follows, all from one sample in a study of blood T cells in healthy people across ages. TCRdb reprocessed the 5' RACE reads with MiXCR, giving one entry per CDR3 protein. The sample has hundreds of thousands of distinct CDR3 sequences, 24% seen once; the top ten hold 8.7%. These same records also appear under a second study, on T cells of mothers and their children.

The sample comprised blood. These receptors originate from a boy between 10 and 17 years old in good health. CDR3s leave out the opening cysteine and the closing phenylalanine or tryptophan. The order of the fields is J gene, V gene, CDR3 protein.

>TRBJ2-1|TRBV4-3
ASSQVESNNEQF
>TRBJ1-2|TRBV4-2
ASSQEGQGNYGHT
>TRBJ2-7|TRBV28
ASRVGRKSYEQY
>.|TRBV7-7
ASSKGTGVSYEQY
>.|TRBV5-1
ASSFQGDEQY
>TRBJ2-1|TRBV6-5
ASSSGVTGVHNEQF
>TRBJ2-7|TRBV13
ASSPFRQLSYEQY
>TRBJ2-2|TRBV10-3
AINGEIGELF
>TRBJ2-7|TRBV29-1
SVETGKPYEQY
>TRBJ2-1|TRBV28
ASSISGVWNEQF
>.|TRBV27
ASSPGTSGRGSEQY
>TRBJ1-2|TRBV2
ASSERGQARGYT
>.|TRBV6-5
ASGLYRGIKYEQY
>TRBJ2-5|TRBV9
ASSVIGSGLEETQY
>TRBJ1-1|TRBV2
ASNPGQGVFGEAF
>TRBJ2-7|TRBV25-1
ASSEGQPKNEQY
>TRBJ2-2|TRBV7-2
ASSLGSGTNTGELF
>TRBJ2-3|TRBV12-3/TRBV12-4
ASRLTSGGAETQY
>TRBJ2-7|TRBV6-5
ASSFEGMSPNYEQY
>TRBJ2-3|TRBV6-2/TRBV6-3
ASSYMGADTQY
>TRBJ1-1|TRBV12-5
ASGLHRPTEAF
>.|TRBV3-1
ASSRRLRAGGYEQF
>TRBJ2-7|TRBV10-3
AIGGGYEQY
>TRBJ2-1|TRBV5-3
ARSWGCGSSYNEQF
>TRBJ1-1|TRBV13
ASSTRGQNTEAF
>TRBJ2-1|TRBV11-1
ASSPILAYVPVSYNEQF
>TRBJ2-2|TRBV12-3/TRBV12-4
ASLWQANTGELF
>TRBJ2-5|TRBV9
ASSGGTSGGFQETQY
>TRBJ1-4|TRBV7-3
ASSPRGEDNEKLF
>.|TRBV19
ASTSGPGYNEQF
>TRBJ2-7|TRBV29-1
SVEPGPRGEQY
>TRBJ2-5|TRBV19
ASSPHWSGETQY
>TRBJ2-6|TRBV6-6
ASSSGQAGANVLT
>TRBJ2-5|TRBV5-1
ASSLVRGGRQETQY
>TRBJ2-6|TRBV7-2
ASRFWPQFSGANVLT
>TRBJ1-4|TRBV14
ASSQEKAPCATNEKLF